Below, 32 T cell receptor beta chains from the same sample are listed, as sequenced in a study of cytomegalovirus exposure and HLA in healthy donors. The PCR had 60 Vbeta and 13 Jbeta primers. The assay was immunoSEQ multiplex PCR, and TCRdb's table has in-frame clones only and misses some. The sample contains 70,000 or so clones, 68% of which appear only once. The sample was PBMCs. The source of these receptors is a woman in her thirties in good health and CMV-seronegative.

The V gene is TRBV9, the J gene TRBJ1-3; D is unresolved. This CDR3 has 14 residues. The V end lost 4 bases, the J end lost 4 bases, and 12 bases lay between the germline ends. Germline values: CDR1 SGDLS, CDR2 YYNGEE. CDR3 nucleotide sequence: TGTGCCAGCAGCCGTACGCCCCAGGGAAACACCATATATTTT. Its protein product is CASSRTPQGNTIYF. The full variable domain, completed using reference TRBV9 and TRBJ1-3, is DSGVTQTPKHLITATGQRVTLRCSPRSGDLSVYWYQQSLDQGLQFLIQYYNGEERAKGNILERFSAQQFPDLHSELNLSSLELGDSALYFCASSRTPQGNTIYFGEGSWLTVV.

The chain combines TRBV2 with TRBJ2-5; D is perhaps TRBD1 (5 bases). The CDR3 runs to 12 residues. Trimming took off 5 bases at V and 3 bases at J, with 7 bases between the two ends. The germline CDR1 and CDR2 sequences are SNHLY and FYNNEI. The CDR3 DNA reads TGTGCCAGCAGTTGGGGCGAAGAGACCCAGTACTTC. It encodes CASSWGEETQYF.

V gene TRBV4-2 combines with J gene TRBJ2-7; 8 bases align to TRBD1. Germline CDR1 reads LGHNA; CDR2 reads YNFKEQ. Trimming took 2 bases from V and 3 from J; bases not matched to a gene: 0. The CDR3 totals 13 residues. The CDR3 DNA reads as TGTGCCAGCAGCCAAACAGGGGGCTACGAGCAGTACTTC. It codes for CASSQTGGYEQYF.

A note on this clone: Likely a read error: the CDR3 ends without its conserved phenylalanine or tryptophan. The rearrangement links TRBV30 to TRBJ1-5; D is undetermined. The V end lost 2 bases, the J end lost 1 base, and 9 bases lay between the germline ends. Per germline, CDR1 GTSNPN and CDR2 SVGIG (reference sequence). This CDR3 comprises 14 residues. The CDR3 bases are TGTGCCTGGAGTCCGGGTAGCAGCAATCAGCCCCAGCATGTT. It is translated as CAWSPGSSNQPQHV.

The chain combines TRBV10-3 with TRBJ1-2; possible D gene TRBD1, 5 bases. The CDR3 length is 15 residues. V was shortened by 0 bases and J by 4 bases, with 12 bases between the two germline ends. Germline V lookup: CDR1 ENHRY, CDR2 SYGVKD. The CDR3 loop is CAISESGGRTYGYTF. DNA for the CDR3: TGTGCCATCAGTGAGTCCGGGGGGAGGACCTATGGCTACACCTTC.

The chain carries TRBV4-1 and TRBJ2-5, with D tentatively TRBD1 (6 bases). V was cut by 5 bases and J by 0 bases, with 10 bases left in between. From germline, CDR1 is MGHRA and CDR2 YSYEKL. The CDR3 consists of 14 residues. The CDR3 DNA sequence: TGCGCCAGCAGCGGCCAGGGGAACCAAGAGACCCAGTACTTC. It yields the protein CASSGQGNQETQYF.

The V and J genes are TRBV5-6 and TRBJ1-1; D unclear. V lost 0 bases and J 0 bases, leaving 12 bases between the germline ends. The CDR3 is 16 amino acids. Germline V gene data show CDR1 as SGHDT and CDR2 as YYEEEE. CDR3 sequence (DNA): TGTGCCAGCAGCTTGGCTCTGAGGCGGATGAACACTGAAGCTTTCTTT. This gives the protein CASSLALRRMNTEAFF.

The chain joins TRBV9 to TRBJ2-5, with 8 bases lining up with TRBD1. J lost 2 bases, V lost 3 bases, and 9 bases had no gene match. The CDR3 has 16 amino acids. Germline V gives CDR1 SGDLS, CDR2 YYNGEE. CDR3 coding DNA: TGTGCCAGCAGCGCCTTTGGACAGGGCGAACAAGAGACCCAGTACTTC. It codes for CASSAFGQGEQETQYF.

This clone was counted a single time. This rearrangement joins TRBV6-5 to TRBJ2-1; 9 bases fit TRBD1. Germline V CDR1 and CDR2: MNHEY, SVGAGI. The CDR3 length is 16 residues. V shed 2 bases and J 15 bases; nucleotides not matched to a gene: 17. CDR3 DNA: TGTGCCAGCAGTTACGAGGGTGGGACAGGGAGTGGGAGGCGGTTCTTC. Translating gives CASSYEGGTGSGRRFF.

The chain recombines TRBV7-8 with TRBJ2-1, with 7 bases aligning to TRBD1. The V gene end was trimmed by 3 bases and the J gene end by 6 bases; junction bases not matched to a gene: 11. Germline lookup yields CDR1 SGHVS and CDR2 FQNEAQ. The CDR3 is 16 residues long. The CDR3 reads CASSLGYRQGANEQFF. In nucleotides, the CDR3 is TGTGCCAGCAGCTTGGGCTACCGACAGGGTGCCAATGAGCAGTTCTTC.

The chain combines TRBV18 with TRBJ1-1; 8 bases map to TRBD1. V was pared by 6 bases and J by 4 bases, with 4 bases of the junction left unmatched. The V gene's germline CDR1 is KGHSH and CDR2 LQKENI. This CDR3 comprises 13 residues. CDR3 DNA sequence: TGTGCCAGCTCCACAGGGGGAGGCACTGAAGCTTTCTTT. Translation: CASSTGGGTEAFF. The entire variable domain, with the rest obtained from reference TRBV18 and TRBJ1-1, is as follows: NAGVMQNPRHLVRRRGQEARLRCSPMKGHSHVYWYRQLPEEGLKFMVYLQKENIIDESGMPKERFSAEFPKEGPSILRIQQVVRGDSAAYFCASSTGGGTEAFFGQGTRLTVV.

This clone was counted between two and nine times. The gene calls are TRBV19 and TRBJ1-1, with TRBD1 identical over 7 bases. V gave up 3 bases and J gave up 5 bases; unmatched junction bases: 9. In germline, CDR1 is LNHDA, CDR2 SQIVND (reference sequence). The CDR3 runs to 15 residues. CDR3 bases: TGTGCCAGTAGTATTCGGCAGGGGGAGATTACTGAAGCTTTCTTT. This translates into CASSIRQGEITEAFF.

This clone was counted a single time. The V call is TRBV9, the J call TRBJ2-1; the D gene is possibly TRBD1 (6 bases). From germline, CDR1 is SGDLS and CDR2 YYNGEE. V was shortened by 0 bases and J by 3 bases, with 13 bases between the two germline ends. The CDR3 is 16 amino acids. The CDR3 bases are TGTGCCAGCAGCGTAGTGGGGGCTACTTACTACAATGAGCAGTTCTTC. Translated, it gives CASSVVGATYYNEQFF.

About this clone itself: The CDR3 end shows no conserved phenylalanine or tryptophan, and so a read error is likely. Because the CDR3's place on the DNA is in doubt, the DNA is left out and the CDR3 is given as listed by TCRdb. This chain uses TRBV7-9 with TRBJ1-1; the table assigns TRBD1, which was not confirmed against the DNA. Germline V lookup: CDR1 SEHNR, CDR2 FQNEAQ (reference sequence). The CDR3 spans 15 residues, counting both ends. CDR3 residues: CASSKTGGFYTEALV.

This rearrangement joins TRBV4-2 to TRBJ2-3; no reliable D call. Germline CDR1 reads LGHNA; CDR2 reads YNFKEQ. There are 16 residues in the CDR3. V shed 1 base and J shed 5 bases, with 16 bases lying between them. The CDR3: CASSQAIDGPGDTQYF. Here the CDR3 DNA reads TGTGCCAGCAGCCAAGCGATTGACGGTCCGGGAGATACGCAGTATTTT.

A note on this clone: Distinct nucleotide sequences in the sample also encode this CDR3. In DNA form, the CDR3 reads TGCGCCAGCAGCTTAGGCTTAGCGGGCACAGATACGCAGTATTTT. This translates into CASSLGLAGTDTQYF. The genes are TRBV5-1 and TRBJ2-3, with a weak D call TRBD2 (6 bases). Germline CDR1 and CDR2: SGHRS and YFSETQ. Trimming cost V 2 bases and J 1 base, with 11 bases left between them. The CDR3 consists of 15 residues.

As for this clone: A read error is likely, as this CDR3 ends without the conserved phenylalanine or tryptophan. This chain links TRBV28 with TRBJ1-5; 9 bases fit TRBD1. V lost 4 bases and J lost 9; bases outside the gene matches: 13. Germline CDR1 MDHEN, CDR2 SYDVKM. The CDR3 is made up of 16 amino acids. The DNA for the CDR3 is TGTGCCAGCAGTTCGCCCGGACAGGGGTCCTTAGGGCCCCAGCATGTT. Residues: CASSSPGQGSLGPQHV.

A few counts support this clone. J is TRBJ2-7 and V is TRBV6-6; 7 bases map to TRBD1. The CDR3 loop spans 14 amino acids. The V and J ends lost 4 bases and 1 base, in that order; junction bases with no gene match: 4. The V gene's germline CDR1 is MNHNY and CDR2 SVGAGI (reference sequence). As DNA, the CDR3 is TGTGCCAGCAGTTTCACGGGACAGTCCTACGAGCAGTACTTC. Protein: CASSFTGQSYEQYF.

This clone showed up just once. The rearrangement links TRBV30 to TRBJ2-1; 7 bases align to TRBD2. The V and J ends lost 5 bases and 10 bases, in that order; junction bases with no gene match: 11. Germline V gene lookup returns CDR1 GTSNPN and CDR2 SVGIG (reference sequence). This CDR3 has 13 amino acids. In nucleotides, the CDR3 is TGTGCCTGGTTCGGAGCGGGGTTTCGGGAGCAGTTCTTC. Translated: CAWFGAGFREQFF.

DNA of the CDR3: TGCAGCGTTGGGGGTATAGGGGTGGGGAACACTGAAGCTTTCTTT. Protein: CSVGGIGVGNTEAFF. V and J are TRBV29-1 and TRBJ1-1; tentatively, D is TRBD1 (5 bases). The germline V and J ends were trimmed by 4 bases and 1 base, with 16 bases remaining between them. This CDR3 comprises 15 residues. Germline loops: CDR1 SQVTM, CDR2 ANQGSEA.

This clone was counted a few times. The rearrangement joins TRBV5-1 to TRBJ2-1; no clear D. Germline lookup yields CDR1 SGHRS and CDR2 YFSETQ. The ends were cut back, 0 bases at V and 0 bases at J, with 16 bases in the middle. The CDR3 loop spans 18 amino acids. The DNA of the CDR3 is TGCGCCAGCAGCTTGGCCACACCCGAACAACGCTCCTACAATGAGCAGTTCTTC. Protein sequence: CASSLATPEQRSYNEQFF.

The chain recombines TRBV6-1 with TRBJ1-5, with a possible D match to TRBD1 (5 bases). The CDR3 spans 14 residues. V lost 3 bases, J lost 1 base, and 7 bases lay in between. Germline lookup yields CDR1 MNHNS and CDR2 SASEGT. The CDR3 here is CASSEQGSNQPQHF. DNA for the CDR3: TGTGCCAGCAGTGAGCAGGGAAGCAATCAGCCCCAGCATTTT.

The rearrangement joins TRBV27 to TRBJ1-2; 10 bases fit TRBD1. After removal of 4 bases from V and 4 bases from J, the junction contained 15 bases not matched to a gene. The CDR3 is 18 residues long. Germline V CDR1 and CDR2: MNHEY, SMNVEV (reference sequence). The CDR3 loop reads CASSYYRTGGQGPYGYTF. The CDR3 DNA reads as TGTGCCAGCAGTTACTATCGAACGGGGGGACAGGGGCCCTATGGCTACACCTTC.

This rearrangement joins TRBV18 to TRBJ2-5; D remains unclear. Germline CDR1 and CDR2: KGHSH and LQKENI. The CDR3 totals 14 residues. Trimming took off 3 bases at V and 5 bases at J, with 13 bases between the two ends. CDR3 residues: CASSPDLDSETQYF. The CDR3 DNA is TGTGCCAGCTCACCCGATCTCGATAGCGAGACCCAGTACTTC.

The rearrangement links TRBV19 to TRBJ1-2, with 7 bases that match TRBD1. V lost 5 bases, J lost 6 bases, and 12 bases stayed unmatched. This CDR3 has 15 residues. CDR1 LNHDA and CDR2 SQIVND come from the germline V gene (reference sequence). The CDR3 protein is CASSGQAYRRDGYTF. CDR3 in DNA: TGTGCCAGTAGTGGACAGGCATATAGAAGGGATGGCTACACCTTC.

The J gene is TRBJ2-7, the V gene TRBV11-1; TRBD2 aligns across 10 bases. V lost 5 bases and J lost 0; bases outside the gene matches: 4. CDR1 SGHAT and CDR2 FQDESV come from the germline V gene (reference sequence). The CDR3 consists of 15 residues. This CDR3 reads CASSPAGGVSYEQYF. In DNA form, the CDR3 reads TGTGCCAGCAGCCCAGCGGGGGGGGTCTCCTACGAGCAGTACTTC.

This clone was detected a few times. As DNA, the CDR3 is TGCGCCAGCAGCGCATCGACTAGCGGGGCGGATACGCAGTATTTT. Its translation: CASSASTSGADTQYF. This chain links TRBV4-1 with TRBJ2-3, with TRBD2 matching 11 bases. The V segment lost 5 bases and the J segment 6 bases; nucleotides outside the gene matches: 7. The CDR3 is made up of 15 amino acids. From germline, CDR1 is MGHRA and CDR2 YSYEKL.

This clone was counted between two and nine times. The chain combines TRBV6-1 with TRBJ2-3, with 8 bases that match TRBD1. Germline V CDR1 and CDR2: MNHNS, SASEGT. This CDR3 region has 14 residues. The V gene end was trimmed by 5 bases and the J gene end by 3 bases; junction bases not matched to a gene: 4. The DNA for the CDR3 is TGTGCCAGCAGTCGGGGACAGGAAACAGATACGCAGTATTTT. Residues: CASSRGQETDTQYF.

The gene calls are TRBV6-5 and TRBJ1-1; D remains unclear. The V and J ends lost 2 bases and 1 base respectively, with 5 bases between them. Germline CDR1 MNHEY, CDR2 SVGAGI. CDR3 length: 13 amino acids. The CDR3 region has the DNA TGTGCCAGCAGTTACGAGGGGAACACTGAAGCTTTCTTT. It codes for CASSYEGNTEAFF.

The V and J genes are TRBV5-1 and TRBJ2-3, with a tentative D call TRBD1 (6 bases). This CDR3 has 14 residues. V was pared by 3 bases and J by 5 bases, with 13 bases between. Per the germline V gene, CDR1 is SGHRS and CDR2 is YFSETQ. CDR3 coding DNA: TGCGCCAGCAGCTCTGGACAGTCGGGAGATACGCAGTATTTT. Encoded protein: CASSSGQSGDTQYF.

This clone has a handful of counts. The chain couples TRBV29-1 to TRBJ1-2, with 7 bases identical to TRBD1. Losses at the gene ends were 6 bases for V and 4 bases for J; bases not matched to a gene: 8. Per germline, CDR1 SQVTM and CDR2 ANQGSEA. The CDR3 runs 13 residues. CDR3 residues: CSVTTGSSYGYTF. CDR3 nucleotides: TGCAGCGTGACGACAGGGTCGAGCTATGGCTACACCTTC.

CDR3 coding DNA: TGTGCCAGCAGCCTTGGGACAGGGTACGCCTATGGCTACACCTTC. This encodes CASSLGTGYAYGYTF. The chain carries TRBV9 and TRBJ1-2; 9 nucleotides align to TRBD1. The CDR3 extends over 15 amino acids. The V gene's germline CDR1 is SGDLS and CDR2 YYNGEE. V gave up 4 bases and J gave up 4 bases; unmatched junction bases: 8. The full variable domain, rest sourced from reference TRBV9 and TRBJ1-2, is DSGVTQTPKHLITATGQRVTLRCSPRSGDLSVYWYQQSLDQGLQFLIQYYNGEERAKGNILERFSAQQFPDLHSELNLSSLELGDSALYFCASSLGTGYAYGYTFGSGTRLTVV.